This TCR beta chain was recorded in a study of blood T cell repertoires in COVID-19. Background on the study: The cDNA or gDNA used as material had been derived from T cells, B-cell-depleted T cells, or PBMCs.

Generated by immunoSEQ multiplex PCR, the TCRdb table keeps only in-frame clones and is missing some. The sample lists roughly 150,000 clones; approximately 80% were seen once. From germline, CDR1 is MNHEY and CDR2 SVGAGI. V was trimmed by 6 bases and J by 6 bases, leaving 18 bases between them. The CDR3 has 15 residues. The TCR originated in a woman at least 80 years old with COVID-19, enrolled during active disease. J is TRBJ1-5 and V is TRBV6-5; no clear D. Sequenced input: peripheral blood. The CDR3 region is CASSVMVYQAQPQHF. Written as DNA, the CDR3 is TGTGCCAGCAGCGTCATGGTCTATCAGGCTCAGCCCCAGCATTTT.